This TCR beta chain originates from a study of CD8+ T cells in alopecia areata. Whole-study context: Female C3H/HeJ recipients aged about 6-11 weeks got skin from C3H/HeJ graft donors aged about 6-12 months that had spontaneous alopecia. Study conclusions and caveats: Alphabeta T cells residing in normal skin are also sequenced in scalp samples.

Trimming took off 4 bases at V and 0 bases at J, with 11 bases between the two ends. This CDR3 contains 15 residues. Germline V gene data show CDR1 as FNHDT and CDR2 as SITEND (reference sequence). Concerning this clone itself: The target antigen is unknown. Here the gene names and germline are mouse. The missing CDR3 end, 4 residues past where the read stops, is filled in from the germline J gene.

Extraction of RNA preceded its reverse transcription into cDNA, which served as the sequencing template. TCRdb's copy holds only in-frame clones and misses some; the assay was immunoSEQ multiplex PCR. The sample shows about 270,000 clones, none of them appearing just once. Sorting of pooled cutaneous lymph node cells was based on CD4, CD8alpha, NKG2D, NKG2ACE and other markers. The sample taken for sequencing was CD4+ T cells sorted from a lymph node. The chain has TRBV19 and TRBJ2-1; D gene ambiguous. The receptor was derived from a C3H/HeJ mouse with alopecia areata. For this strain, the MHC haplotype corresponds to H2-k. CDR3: CASSPPQNNYAEQFF. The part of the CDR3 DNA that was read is TGTGCCAGCAGTCCTCCACAAAATAACTATGCT.